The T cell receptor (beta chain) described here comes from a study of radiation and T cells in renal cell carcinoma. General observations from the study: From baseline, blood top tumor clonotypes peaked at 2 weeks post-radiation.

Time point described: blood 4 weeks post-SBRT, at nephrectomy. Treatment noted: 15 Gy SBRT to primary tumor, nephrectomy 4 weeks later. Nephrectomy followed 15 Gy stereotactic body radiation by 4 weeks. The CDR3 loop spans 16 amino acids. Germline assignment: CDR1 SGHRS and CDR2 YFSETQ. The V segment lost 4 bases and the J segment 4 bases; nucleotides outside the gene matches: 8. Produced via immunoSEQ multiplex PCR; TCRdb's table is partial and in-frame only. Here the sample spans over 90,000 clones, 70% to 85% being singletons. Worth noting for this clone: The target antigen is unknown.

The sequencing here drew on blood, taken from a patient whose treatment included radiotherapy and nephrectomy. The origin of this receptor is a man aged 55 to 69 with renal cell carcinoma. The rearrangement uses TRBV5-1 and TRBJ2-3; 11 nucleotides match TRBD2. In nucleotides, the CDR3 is TGCGCCAGCAGCCGCGGACTAGCGGGCGATTCAGATACGCAGTATTTT. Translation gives CASSRGLAGDSDTQYF.